This TCR beta chain is from a study of blood T cell repertoires in COVID-19. Across the whole study: PBMCs, B-cell-depleted T cells, or T cells were the source of the cDNA or gDNA that made up the material.

Profiling relied on immunoSEQ multiplex PCR, and the TCRdb table lists in-frame clones only, not all of them. Of some 100,000 clones in the sample, approximately 90% were seen once. This CDR3 has 18 residues. Looked up from germline, CDR1 is SGHAT and CDR2 is FQNNGV. V was clipped by 2 bases and J by 5 bases, with 24 bases between them. The chain has TRBV11-2 and TRBJ2-5, with D possibly TRBD1 on 5 matching bases. This receptor was obtained from a man aged 55 to 70 with acute or convalescent COVID-19. Sequencing was performed on peripheral blood. CDR3 sequence: CASSLRQSLRNERETQYF. The CDR3 region has the DNA TGTGCCAGCAGCTTAAGACAGTCCCTTCGGAATGAGAGGGAGACCCAGTACTTC. The variable domain in full, with the rest retrieved from reference TRBV11-2 and TRBJ2-5, is EAGVAQSPRYKIIEKRQSVAFWCNPISGHATLYWYQQILGQGPKLLIQFQNNGVVDDSQLPKDRFSAERLKGVDSTLKIQPAKLEDSAVYLCASSLRQSLRNERETQYFGPGTRLLVL.